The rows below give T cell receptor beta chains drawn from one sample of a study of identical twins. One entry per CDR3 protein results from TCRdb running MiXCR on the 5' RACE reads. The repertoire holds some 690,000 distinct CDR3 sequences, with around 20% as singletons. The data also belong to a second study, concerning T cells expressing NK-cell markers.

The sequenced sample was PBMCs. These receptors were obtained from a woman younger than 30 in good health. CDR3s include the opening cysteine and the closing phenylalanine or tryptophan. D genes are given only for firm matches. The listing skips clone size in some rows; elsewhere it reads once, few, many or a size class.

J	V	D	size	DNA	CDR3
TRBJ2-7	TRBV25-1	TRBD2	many	TGTGCCAGCAGTGGTGGACTAGCGGGAGGAAACGAGCAGTACTTC	CASSGGLAGGNEQYF
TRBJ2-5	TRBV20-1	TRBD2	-	TGCAATGCTTTCCTCCTAGCGGGAGTTCGTGAAGAGACCCAGTACTTC	CNAFLLAGVREETQYF
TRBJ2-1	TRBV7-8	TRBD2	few	TGTGCCAGCAGCTTATCCGGGACTAGCATGAATGAGCAGTTCTTC	CASSLSGTSMNEQFF
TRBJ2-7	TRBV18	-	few	TGTGCCAGCTCCCAATCGGGCTCCTACGAGCAGTACTTC	CASSQSGSYEQYF
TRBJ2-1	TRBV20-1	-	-	TGCAGTGCTAGACGGCAAAGCAATGAGCAGTTCTTC	CSARRQSNEQFF
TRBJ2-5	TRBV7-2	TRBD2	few	TGTGCCAGCAGCTTAGCGCTAGCGGGAGGGAAGACCCAGTACTTC	CASSLALAGGKTQYF
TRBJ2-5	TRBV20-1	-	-	TGCAGTGCTAGAGATCCGGGCGGCCTGGAGGAAGAGACCCAGTACTTC	CSARDPGGLEEETQYF
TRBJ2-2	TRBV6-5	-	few	TGTGCCAGCAGTTATACCGCGAGGGGGGAGGCCGGGGAGCTGTTTTTT	CASSYTARGEAGELFF
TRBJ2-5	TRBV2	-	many	TGTGCCACCATCCAGACACTCCAAGAGACCCAGTACTTC	CATIQTLQETQYF
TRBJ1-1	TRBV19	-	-	TGTGCCAGTAGTATAGTTCCTTTTGTGACTGAAGCTTTCTTT	CASSIVPFVTEAFF
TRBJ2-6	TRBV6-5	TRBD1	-	TGTGCCAGCAGTTACAGGGGGCCTGGGGCCAACGTCCTGACTTTC	CASSYRGPGANVLTF
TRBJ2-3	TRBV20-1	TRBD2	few	TGCAGTGCTAGGCCCCCGAGGCTAGCGGGAGGCCGCGAAGATACGCAGTATTTT	CSARPPRLAGGREDTQYF
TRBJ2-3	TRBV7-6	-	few	TGTGCCAGCAGCTCCTCGGGGGGCTTCACAGATACGCAGTATTTT	CASSSSGGFTDTQYF
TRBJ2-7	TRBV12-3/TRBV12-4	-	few	TGTGCCAGCAACCCCACAGGGCTCAGGTCCGAGCAGTACTTC	CASNPTGLRSEQYF
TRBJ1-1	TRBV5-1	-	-	TGCGCCAGCAGCTTGGGTTATCTGAACACTGAAGCTTTCTTT	CASSLGYLNTEAFF
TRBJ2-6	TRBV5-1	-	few	TGCGCCAGCGGACCGTCAGGGTCTGGGGCCAACGTCCTGACTTTC	CASGPSGSGANVLTF
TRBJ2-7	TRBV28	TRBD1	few	TGTGCCAGCAGTCCCCGGACAGGGGTAGGCGAGCAGTACTTC	CASSPRTGVGEQYF
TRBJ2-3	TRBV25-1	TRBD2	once	TGTGCCAGCAGTGCTACTACGGGGGGAGATACGCAGTATTTT	CASSATTGGDTQYF
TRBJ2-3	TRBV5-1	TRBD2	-	TGCGCCAGCAGCTTGGATCTCAGGCTAGCGGCAGATACGCAGTATTTT	CASSLDLRLAADTQYF
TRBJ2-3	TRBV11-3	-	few	TGTGCCAGCAGCTTAGAAGGATGGGGGGCTTGGACAGATACGCAGTATTTT	CASSLEGWGAWTDTQYF
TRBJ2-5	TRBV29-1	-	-	TGCAGCGTCAGACAGGCGCAAGAGACCCAGTACTTC	CSVRQAQETQYF
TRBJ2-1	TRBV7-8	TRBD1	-	TGTGCCAGCAGCTCACACACCGGGACAGGGGTCAGTAGGTCCTACAATGAGCAGTTCTTC	CASSSHTGTGVSRSYNEQFF
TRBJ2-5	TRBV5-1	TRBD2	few	TGCGCCAGCAGCGTCGGGGACTACGACCTGGAGACCCAGTACTTC	CASSVGDYDLETQYF
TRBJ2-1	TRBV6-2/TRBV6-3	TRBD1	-	TGTGCCAGCGGCGGGACAGGGGGAAACAATGAGCAGTTCTTC	CASGGTGGNNEQFF
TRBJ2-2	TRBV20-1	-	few	TGCAGTGCTAGTCGCCGGATATACGGGGAGCTGTTTTTT	CSASRRIYGELFF
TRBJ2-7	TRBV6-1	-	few	TGTGCCAGCAGTGAAAGGAGGACAGTTGTCGACGAGCAGTACTTC	CASSERRTVVDEQYF
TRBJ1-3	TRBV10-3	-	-	TGTGCCATCAGTTCAGGGGTCGGAAACACCATATATTTT	CAISSGVGNTIYF
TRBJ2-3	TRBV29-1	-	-	TGCAGCGTTGAAGCTGGGCCAGATACGCAGTATTTT	CSVEAGPDTQYF
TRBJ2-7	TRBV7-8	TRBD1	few	TGTGCCAGCAGCAGACGACAGGGCTCGGGCGAGCAGTACTTC	CASSRRQGSGEQYF
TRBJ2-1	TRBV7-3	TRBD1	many	TGTGCCAGCAGCCTAGGGGGTACAGGGGGTGATGAGCAGTTCTTC	CASSLGGTGGDEQFF
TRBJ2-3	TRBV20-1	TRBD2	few	TGCAGTGCCACCCGGACTAGCGGATCCACAGATACGCAGTATTTT	CSATRTSGSTDTQYF
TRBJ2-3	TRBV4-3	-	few	TGCGCCAGCAGCCAAACAGGGGGGGGTCCCACAGATACGCAGTATTTT	CASSQTGGGPTDTQYF
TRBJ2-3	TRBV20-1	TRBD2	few	TGCAGTGCAATAGCGGGAGGCTCAAATACGCAGTATTTT	CSAIAGGSNTQYF
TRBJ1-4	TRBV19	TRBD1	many	TGTGCCAGTAGAAGGACGGGACAGGGAGCAACTAATGAAAAACTGTTTTTT	CASRRTGQGATNEKLFF
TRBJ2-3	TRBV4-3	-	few	TGCGCCAGCAGCCAAGGTGCATCTAGCACAGATACGCAGTATTTT	CASSQGASSTDTQYF
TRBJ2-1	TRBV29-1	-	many	TGCAGCGTGTTAGCCGGGAGCTCCTACAATGAGCAGTTCTTC	CSVLAGSSYNEQFF
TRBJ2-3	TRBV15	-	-	TGTGCCACCAGCAGAGGACGGGCTAGCACAGATACGCAGTATTTT	CATSRGRASTDTQYF